The sequence of this T cell receptor (beta chain) was determined in a study of blood T cell repertoires in COVID-19. Looking at the study overall: There were acute and convalescent COVID-19 samples, and they came from the United States, Italy and Spain. Nucleic acid was either cDNA or gDNA, and it came from T cells, B-cell-depleted T cells, or PBMCs.

In the authors' methods: Estimation of nucleated cell counts was performed using reference gene primer amplification. The table came from immunoSEQ multiplex PCR; TCRdb's copy has only in-frame clones and leaves some out. Clone size and V and J calls were adopted from that table, with D and trimming inferred from the DNA. Of approximately 72,000 clones listed, 75% to 90% are singletons. Germline lookup yields CDR1 MNHEY and CDR2 SVGAGI. The CDR3 consists of 15 residues. V was cut by 2 bases and J by 6 bases, with 11 bases left in between. This clone has just a few counts. Sequenced sample: peripheral blood. The chain is built from TRBV6-5 and TRBJ1-6, with D tentatively TRBD1 (5 bases). The clonotype originates from an elderly woman with active or convalescent COVID-19. As DNA, the CDR3 is TGTGCCAGCAGTTACCAAGGACAACGTAATTCACCCCTCCACTTT. It specifies CASSYQGQRNSPLHF.